This T cell receptor beta chain was obtained from a study of cytomegalovirus exposure and HLA in healthy donors. It was with 60 Vbeta and 13 Jbeta primers that the PCR ran. Here immunoSEQ multiplex PCR was the method, and the copy in TCRdb shows in-frame clones only, minus some. Of 75,000 to 95,000 clones in the sample, around 77% are singletons; the top ten hold about 3.5%. J gave up 2 bases and V 6 bases, and 6 bases lay outside the gene matches. There are 14 residues in the CDR3. Germline CDR1 and CDR2: SQVTM and ANQGSEA. V gene TRBV29-1 combines with J gene TRBJ1-5, with 8 bases that match TRBD1. Sequencing used PBMCs. The sequence derives from a man aged 45-65 years in good health and CMV-seronegative. The DNA of the CDR3 is TGCAGCGTCCGGACAGGGAGCGGCAATCAGCCCCAGCATTTT. As protein: CSVRTGSGNQPQHF.